Below are 20 T cell receptor beta chains sequenced from a single sample in a study of vaccination effects on CD4 cells after COVID-19. TCRdb's copy holds only in-frame clones and misses some; the assay was immunoSEQ multiplex PCR. The data contain about 80,000 clones, roughly 80% of them singletons. ViraFEST used viral peptide pools to expand antigen-specific CD4+ T cells before sequencing. CD4+ T cells were isolated after 10 days of culture. Everyone in the study got two shots of either the BNT162b2 or mRNA-1273 vaccine. These receptors have no known antigen. Sequencing used CD4+ T cells from PBMCs cultured with HCoV-OC43 spike peptides, obtained after COVID-19 vaccination. Sample subset: HCoV-OC43 spike overlapping peptide pool stimulation. The receptors were sampled from a human donor who received a COVID-19 vaccine.

The chain recombines TRBV30 with TRBJ1-6; D is unresolved. The V end lost 2 bases, the J end lost 7 bases, and 21 bases lay between the germline ends. CDR3 length equals 17 residues. Per germline, CDR1 GTSNPN and CDR2 SVGIG (reference sequence). CDR3 in amino acids: CAWSLAREGIPNSPLHF. DNA of the CDR3: TGTGCCTGGAGTCTAGCCCGCGAAGGGATACCCAATTCACCCCTCCACTTT.

The V call is TRBV7-3, the J call TRBJ1-1; D is ambiguous. Germline V gene data show CDR1 as SGHTA and CDR2 as FQGTGA. V was trimmed by 6 bases and J by 2 bases, leaving 10 bases between them. The CDR3 spans 13 residues. CDR3: CASSEEPNTEAFF. CDR3 nucleotide sequence: TGTGCCAGCAGTGAGGAACCAAACACTGAAGCTTTCTTT.

V usage is TRBV9 and J usage is TRBJ2-5; TRBD2 matches 11 bases. Unmatched junction bases numbered 6, after V lost 4 bases and J lost 4 bases. CDR3 length equals 15 residues. Germline loops: CDR1 SGDLS, CDR2 YYNGEE. Written as DNA, the CDR3 is TGTGCCAGCAGCTTAGCGGGGGGGCCAGGAGAGACCCAGTACTTC. Its protein is CASSLAGGPGETQYF.

This chain connects TRBV14 to TRBJ1-1, with TRBD1 as a possible D gene (5 bases). The CDR3 spans 13 residues. With 4 bases removed from V and 2 bases from J, the gap between germline ends came to 8 bases. The germline gives CDR1 SGHDN, CDR2 FVKESK. CDR3 sequence: CASSPRGNTEAFF. CDR3 DNA: TGTGCCAGCAGCCCGAGGGGTAACACTGAAGCTTTCTTT.

The V and J genes are TRBV7-8 and TRBJ1-2; D unresolved. The CDR3 is 14 amino acids. The V gene's germline CDR1 is SGHVS and CDR2 FQNEAQ. Trimming left V 1 base short and J 4 bases short, with 10 bases between. DNA of the CDR3: TGTGCCAGCAGCTTAGTCGGCAGTGGCTATGGCTACACCTTC. Translated, it gives CASSLVGSGYGYTF.

The V gene is TRBV5-1, the J gene TRBJ2-1; tentatively, D is TRBD1 (5 bases). The CDR3 contains 17 residues. Germline assignment: CDR1 SGHRS and CDR2 YFSETQ. V lost 9 bases and J 4 bases, leaving 26 bases between the germline ends. CDR3 loop: CATHPTGVTTQYNEQFF. As DNA, the CDR3 is TGCGCCACCCATCCAACAGGCGTCACAACCCAATACAATGAGCAGTTCTTC.

The chain carries TRBV9 and TRBJ2-1; 7 positions agree with TRBD1. This CDR3 is built from 15 residues. The germline V gene has CDR1 SGDLS and CDR2 YYNGEE. After removal of 5 bases from V and 2 bases from J, the junction contained 7 bases not matched to a gene. CDR3 sequence reads: CASRASGGTYNEQFF. CDR3 sequence (DNA): TGTGCCAGCAGGGCCTCAGGGGGAACCTACAATGAGCAGTTCTTC. The entire variable domain, with the rest obtained from reference TRBV9 and TRBJ2-1, is as follows: DSGVTQTPKHLITATGQRVTLRCSPRSGDLSVYWYQQSLDQGLQFLIQYYNGEERAKGNILERFSAQQFPDLHSELNLSSLELGDSALYFCASRASGGTYNEQFFGPGTRLTVL.

The V and J genes are TRBV6-4 and TRBJ1-2, with a tentative D call TRBD1 (6 bases). Trimming pared 4 bases from V and 5 bases from J, leaving 11 bases between. The CDR3 sequence is 13 residues long. Germline CDR1 is MRHNA and CDR2 is SNTAGT. The CDR3 sequence: CASSGSTGYGYTF. The CDR3 DNA reads TGTGCCAGCAGTGGATCGACAGGATATGGCTACACCTTC.

The gene calls are TRBV6-2 or TRBV6-3 and TRBJ2-3; 8 positions match TRBD1. The CDR3 runs to 16 residues. Germline V gene sequence: CDR1 MNHEY, CDR2 SVGEGT. J was trimmed by 2 bases and V by 0 bases; bases with no gene match: 4. CDR3 coding DNA: TGTGCCAGCAGTTACTCAGGACAGGGTAACACAGATACGCAGTATTTT. Amino acid sequence: CASSYSGQGNTDTQYF.

The rearrangement joins TRBV5-1 to TRBJ2-7; 8 bases align to TRBD1. V shed 3 bases and J 3 bases; nucleotides not matched to a gene: 5. CDR3 length: 14 residues. CDR1 and CDR2 (germline): SGHRS, YFSETQ. DNA of the CDR3: TGCGCCAGCAGCTCCATGACAGGGGACTACGAGCAGTACGTC. As protein: CASSSMTGDYEQYV.

V usage is TRBV24-1 and J usage is TRBJ1-2; the D gene is possibly TRBD1 (5 bases). Germline lookup yields CDR1 KGHDR and CDR2 SFDVKD. This CDR3 has 14 amino acids. The V end lost 5 bases, the J end lost 1 base, and 10 bases lay between the germline ends. CDR3 loop: CATSGGSFNYGYTF. The DNA for the CDR3 is TGTGCCACCAGTGGGGGCAGCTTTAACTATGGCTACACCTTC.

V usage is TRBV18 and J usage is TRBJ2-5; D ambiguous. V lost 2 bases and J 5 bases, leaving 15 bases between the germline ends. Germline values: CDR1 KGHSH, CDR2 LQKENI. This CDR3 is 15 amino acids long. The CDR3: CASSPRSKGLETQYF. CDR3 DNA sequence: TGTGCCAGCTCACCAAGGAGCAAGGGCCTTGAGACCCAGTACTTC.

On this clone itself: Other DNA sequences from this sample encode an identical CDR3 as well. In nucleotides, the CDR3 is TGTGCCAGCAGGGTAGGCTCCTACGAGCAGTACGTC. Its protein product is CASRVGSYEQYV. The chain uses TRBV2 and TRBJ2-7; D remains ambiguous. V was pared by 6 bases and J by 0 bases, with 6 bases between. CDR1 SNHLY and CDR2 FYNNEI come from the germline V gene. This CDR3 region has 12 residues.

The rearrangement links TRBV27 to TRBJ2-5, with 13 bases matching TRBD2. The junction had 5 bases not matched to a gene; V was cut back by 2 bases and J by 2 bases. The CDR3 is made up of 17 amino acids. CDR1 is MNHEY, CDR2 SMNVEV, per germline (reference sequence). The CDR3 DNA is TGTGCCAGCAGTTTAAAGGGACTAGCGGGACCACAAGAGACCCAGTACTTC. Protein product: CASSLKGLAGPQETQYF.

V and J are TRBV19 and TRBJ2-7; D is possibly TRBD1 (6 bases). There are 15 residues in the CDR3. Germline assignment: CDR1 LNHDA and CDR2 SQIVND (reference sequence). V was shortened by 3 bases and J by 0 bases, with 12 bases between the two germline ends. As DNA, the CDR3 is TGTGCCAGTAGTATTGGCAGGGGTCTCTCCTACGAGCAGTACGTC. It is translated as CASSIGRGLSYEQYV.

J is TRBJ1-5 and V is TRBV19; D perhaps matches TRBD1 (5 bases). Trimming took off 6 bases at V and 3 bases at J, with 21 bases between the two ends. Per the germline V gene, CDR1 is LNHDA and CDR2 is SQIVND (reference sequence). The length of the CDR3 is 17 residues. This CDR3 is CASSKPKQQAINQPQHF. Here the CDR3 DNA reads TGTGCCAGTAGCAAACCGAAACAACAGGCGATCAATCAGCCCCAGCATTTT.

This clone has a single count. The rearrangement links TRBV28 to TRBJ2-2, with 8 bases identical to TRBD1. This CDR3 contains 17 residues. Trimming at V came to 1 base and at J to 1 base, leaving 5 bases not matched to a gene. CDR1 MDHEN and CDR2 SYDVKM come from the germline V gene. The CDR3 spells CASSLYSGQGNTGELFF. CDR3 DNA: TGTGCCAGCAGTTTATATAGCGGACAGGGGAACACCGGGGAGCTGTTTTTT.

The CDR3 here is CASSLVSTGLGNEQFF. The DNA of the CDR3 is TGTGCCAGCAGCTTAGTATCTACAGGTCTGGGCAATGAGCAGTTCTTC. The rearrangement uses TRBV7-2 and TRBJ2-1; the D gene is possibly TRBD1 (5 bases). The CDR3 extends over 16 amino acids. V lost 1 base and J lost 6, with 16 bases in between. Looked up from germline, CDR1 is SGHTA and CDR2 is FQGNSA.

The chain carries TRBV6-2 or TRBV6-3 and TRBJ1-5; D unresolved. This CDR3 spans 16 amino acids. The V and J ends lost 0 bases and 4 bases respectively, with 13 bases between them. CDR1 is MNHEY and CDR2 is SVGEGT in the germline V gene. The CDR3 protein is CASSYSPGVGNQPQHF. The DNA for the CDR3 is TGTGCCAGCAGTTACTCGCCCGGGGTCGGGAATCAGCCCCAGCATTTT.

V is TRBV24-1 and J is TRBJ2-2; D call uncertain. Germline V CDR1 and CDR2: KGHDR, SFDVKD. The CDR3 totals 14 residues. V lost 5 bases and J 4 bases, leaving 10 bases between the germline ends. The CDR3 region is CATSGLRSTGELFF. In nucleotides, the CDR3 is TGTGCCACCAGTGGCCTAAGGAGCACCGGGGAGCTGTTTTTT.